This T cell receptor beta chain derives from a study of blood T cells in healthy people across ages. A second PCR, run for roughly 7 to 11 cycles, used a sample-barcoded 5' primer plus a J-beta primer mix. TCRdb re-analysed the 5' RACE reads in MiXCR, keeping a single row per CDR3 protein. The table records approximately 700,000 distinct CDR3 sequences, roughly 32% of them present only once. General study results and limits: Bulk PBMC profiling left naive and antigen-experienced comparisons inconclusive.

In the case of this clonotype: The antigen is not known.

The clonotype comes from a woman aged 80 or over in good health. The sequenced sample was blood.

CDR3 residues: CASSKRQGMGNTEAFF. The CDR3 DNA reads TGTGCCAGCAGCAAGAGACAGGGTATGGGGAACACTGAAGCTTTCTTT. The rearrangement links TRBV14 to TRBJ1-1, with 7 bases that match TRBD1. The CDR3 consists of 16 residues. The V gene end was trimmed by 5 bases and the J gene end by 1 base; junction bases not matched to a gene: 10. CDR1 SGHDN and CDR2 FVKESK come from the germline V gene. The entire variable domain, with the rest obtained from reference TRBV14 and TRBJ1-1, is as follows: EAGVTQFPSHSVIEKGQTVTLRCDPISGHDNLYWYRRVMGKEIKFLLHFVKESKQDESGMPNNRFLAERTGGTYSTLKVQPAELEDSGVYFCASSKRQGMGNTEAFFGQGTRLTVV.